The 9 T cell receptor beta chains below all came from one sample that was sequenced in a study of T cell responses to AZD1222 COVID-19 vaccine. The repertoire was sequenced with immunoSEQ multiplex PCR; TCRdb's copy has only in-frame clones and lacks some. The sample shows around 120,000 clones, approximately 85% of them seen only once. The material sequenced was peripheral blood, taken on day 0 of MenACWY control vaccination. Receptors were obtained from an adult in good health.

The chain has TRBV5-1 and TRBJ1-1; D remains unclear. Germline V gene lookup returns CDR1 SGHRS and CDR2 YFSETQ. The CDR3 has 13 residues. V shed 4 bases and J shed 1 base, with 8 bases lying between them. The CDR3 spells CASSTDGNTEAFF. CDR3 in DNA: TGCGCCAGCAGCACCGACGGGAACACTGAAGCTTTCTTT. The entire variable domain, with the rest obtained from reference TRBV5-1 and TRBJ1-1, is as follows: KAGVTQTPRYLIKTRGQQVTLSCSPISGHRSVSWYQQTPGQGLQFLFEYFSETQRNKGNFPGRFSGRQFSNSRSEMNVSTLELGDSALYLCASSTDGNTEAFFGQGTRLTVV.

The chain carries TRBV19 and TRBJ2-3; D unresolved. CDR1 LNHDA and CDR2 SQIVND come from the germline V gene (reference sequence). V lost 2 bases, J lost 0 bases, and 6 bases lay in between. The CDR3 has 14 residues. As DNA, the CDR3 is TGTGCCAGTAGTATAACCCAAAGCACAGATACGCAGTATTTT. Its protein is CASSITQSTDTQYF.

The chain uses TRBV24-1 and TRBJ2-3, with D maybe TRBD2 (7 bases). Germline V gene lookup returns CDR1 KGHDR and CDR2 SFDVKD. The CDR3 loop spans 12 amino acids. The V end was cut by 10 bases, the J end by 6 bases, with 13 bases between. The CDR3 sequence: CATRGPPDTQYF. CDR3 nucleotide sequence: TGTGCCACGCGGGGGCCTCCGGATACGCAGTATTTT.

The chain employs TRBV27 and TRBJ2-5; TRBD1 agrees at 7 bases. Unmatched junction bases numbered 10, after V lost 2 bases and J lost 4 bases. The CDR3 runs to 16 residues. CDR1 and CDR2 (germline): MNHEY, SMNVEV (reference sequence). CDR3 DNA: TGTGCCAGCAGTTTACGACAGGGTACTTTTACAGAGACCCAGTACTTC. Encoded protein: CASSLRQGTFTETQYF.

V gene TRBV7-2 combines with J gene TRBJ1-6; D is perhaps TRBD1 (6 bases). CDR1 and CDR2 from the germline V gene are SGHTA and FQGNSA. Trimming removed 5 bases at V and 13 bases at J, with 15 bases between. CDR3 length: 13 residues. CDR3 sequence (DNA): TGTGCCAGCAGCCGCTGGGGGGCTGTCCCCCTCCACTTT. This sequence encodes CASSRWGAVPLHF.

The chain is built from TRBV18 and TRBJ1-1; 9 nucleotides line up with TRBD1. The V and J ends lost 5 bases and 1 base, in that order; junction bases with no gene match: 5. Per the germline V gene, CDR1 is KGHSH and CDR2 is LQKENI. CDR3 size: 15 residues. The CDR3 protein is CASSKDRGPNTEAFF. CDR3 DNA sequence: TGTGCCAGCTCAAAGGACAGGGGCCCGAACACTGAAGCTTTCTTT. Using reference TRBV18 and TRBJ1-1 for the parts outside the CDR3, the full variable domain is NAGVMQNPRHLVRRRGQEARLRCSPMKGHSHVYWYRQLPEEGLKFMVYLQKENIIDESGMPKERFSAEFPKEGPSILRIQQVVRGDSAAYFCASSKDRGPNTEAFFGQGTRLTVV.

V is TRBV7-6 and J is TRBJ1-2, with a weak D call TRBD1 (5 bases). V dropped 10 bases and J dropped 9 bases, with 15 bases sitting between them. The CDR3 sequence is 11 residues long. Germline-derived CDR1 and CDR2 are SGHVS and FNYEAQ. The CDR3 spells CATRGGGSYTF. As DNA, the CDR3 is TGTGCCACAAGGGGTGGAGGAAGCTACACCTTC.

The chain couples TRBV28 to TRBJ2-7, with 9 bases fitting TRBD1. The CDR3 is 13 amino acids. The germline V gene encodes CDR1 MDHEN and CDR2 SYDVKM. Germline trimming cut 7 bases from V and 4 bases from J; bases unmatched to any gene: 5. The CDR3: CASKGQGTYEQYF. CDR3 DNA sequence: TGTGCCAGCAAAGGACAGGGGACGTACGAGCAGTACTTC.

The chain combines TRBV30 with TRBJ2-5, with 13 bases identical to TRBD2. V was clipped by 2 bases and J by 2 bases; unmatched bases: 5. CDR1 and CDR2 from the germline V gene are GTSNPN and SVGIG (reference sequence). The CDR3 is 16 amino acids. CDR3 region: CAWSPGLAGEQETQYF. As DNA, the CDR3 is TGTGCCTGGAGTCCAGGACTAGCGGGGGAACAAGAGACCCAGTACTTC.